This TCR beta chain comes out of a study of CD8+ T cells in alopecia areata. It was cDNA, reverse transcribed from extracted RNA, that served as the sequencing template. Measured with immunoSEQ multiplex PCR; TCRdb has only the in-frame clones, and not every one. The data hold about 140,000 clones, with around 83% observed a single time. Treatment reported: oral pan-JAK inhibitor, 5-10 mg twice daily. Lesional scalp tissue (obtained by punch biopsy) and peripheral blood were collected from alopecia areata patients. Using a FACSAria, the CD4+ and CD8+ T cells were sorted from the PBMCs. Study observations and caveats: Only one nonresponder was present, which leaves the link between baseline CD8+ expansion and response uncertain.

Comment on this clone: Its antigen is unidentified.

Sequenced material: CD8+ T cells sorted from blood, taken at week 4, from a patient treated with tofacitinib. The TCR was taken from a human donor with alopecia areata.

As DNA, the CDR3 is TGTGCCAGCAGCTCTACACTAGCGGGGGGCGGATTTGAGCAGTTCTTC. It specifies CASSSTLAGGGFEQFF. V gene TRBV7-9 combines with J gene TRBJ2-1; 12 bases map to TRBD2. The germline CDR1 and CDR2 sequences are SEHNR and FQNEAQ (reference sequence). This CDR3 spans 16 amino acids. V shed 4 bases and J 9 bases; nucleotides not matched to a gene: 10.